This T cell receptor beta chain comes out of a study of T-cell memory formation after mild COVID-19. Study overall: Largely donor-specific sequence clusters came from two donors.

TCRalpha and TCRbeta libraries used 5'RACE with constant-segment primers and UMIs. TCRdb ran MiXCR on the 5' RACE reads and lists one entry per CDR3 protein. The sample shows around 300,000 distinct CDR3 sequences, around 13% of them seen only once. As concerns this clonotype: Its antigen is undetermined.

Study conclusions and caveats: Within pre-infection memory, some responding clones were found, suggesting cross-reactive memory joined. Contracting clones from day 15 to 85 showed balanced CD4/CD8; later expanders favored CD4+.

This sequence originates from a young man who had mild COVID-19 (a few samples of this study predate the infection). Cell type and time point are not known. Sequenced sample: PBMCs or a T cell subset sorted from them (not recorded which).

The CDR3: CAISELGQGREKLFF. The DNA for the CDR3 is TGTGCCATCAGTGAGCTGGGACAGGGGAGGGAAAAACTGTTTTTT. The genes are TRBV10-3 and TRBJ1-4; 10 bases match TRBD1. The CDR3 extends over 15 amino acids. CDR1 and CDR2 from the germline V gene are ENHRY and SYGVKD. V gave up 2 bases and J gave up 8 bases; unmatched junction bases: 5.